The rows below give T cell receptor beta chains drawn from one sample of a study of cytomegalovirus exposure and HLA in healthy donors. Measured with immunoSEQ multiplex PCR; TCRdb has only the in-frame clones, and not every one. The sample lists some 190,000 clones; about nine tenths were seen once. Sequencing input: PBMCs. The receptors here all came from a man under 40 in good health and CMV-seronegative. CDR3s include the opening cysteine and the closing phenylalanine or tryptophan. A D gene is named only where the DNA matches it firmly. Part of the rows lack a size; the others show once, few, many or a class for expanded clones.

.	TRBV4-2	few	TRBJ2-7	CASSQGRDTYEQYF	TGTGCCAGCAGCCAAGGTCGGGATACCTACGAGCAGTACTTC
.	TRBV9	.	TRBJ1-2	CASSVGGSDYGYTF	TGTGCCAGCAGCGTAGGAGGCAGTGACTATGGCTACACCTTC
.	TRBV6-1	.	TRBJ1-5	CASSEIGPGSNQPQHF	TGTGCCAGCAGTGAAATAGGGCCGGGGAGCAATCAGCCCCAGCATTTT
.	TRBV30	.	TRBJ2-7	CAWSLRTRAYEQYF	TGTGCCTGGAGTCTAAGGACAAGGGCCTACGAGCAGTACTTC
.	TRBV5-5	.	TRBJ2-7	CASSLTRGYEQYF	TGTGCCAGCAGCTTGACCAGGGGCTACGAGCAGTACTTC
.	TRBV15	few	TRBJ1-3	CATSSQAGAGNTIYF	TGTGCCACCAGCTCCCAAGCAGGGGCTGGAAACACCATATATTTT
.	TRBV5-1	.	TRBJ1-1	CASRSGTEAFF	TGCGCCAGCCGCTCCGGCACTGAAGCTTTCTTT
TRBD2	TRBV4-1	.	TRBJ2-1	CASSQVSGSSYNEQFF	TGCGCCAGCAGCCAAGTTAGCGGGAGCTCCTACAATGAGCAGTTCTTC
TRBD2	TRBV7-9	.	TRBJ2-1	CASREAGVAYNEQFF	TGTGCCAGCAGGGAAGCGGGAGTAGCCTACAATGAGCAGTTCTTC
TRBD2	TRBV7-2	few	TRBJ2-1	CASSFGLAEYNEQFF	TGTGCCAGCAGCTTTGGACTAGCGGAATACAATGAGCAGTTCTTC
.	TRBV7-9	.	TRBJ1-2	CASSLDATGDGYTF	TGTGCCAGCAGCTTAGATGCCACGGGTGATGGCTACACCTTC
.	TRBV7-9	.	TRBJ2-5	CASSLGQSQETQYF	TGTGCCAGCAGCTTAGGACAGTCCCAAGAGACCCAGTACTTC
.	TRBV4-3	.	TRBJ2-1	CASSQGRASYNEQFF	TGCGCCAGCAGCCAAGGCAGGGCATCCTACAATGAGCAGTTCTTC
.	TRBV19	.	TRBJ1-1	CASNLWGGANTEAFF	TGTGCCAGTAACCTCTGGGGGGGGGCGAACACTGAAGCTTTCTTT
.	TRBV19	.	TRBJ2-1	CASSIVLWDISYNEQFF	TGTGCCAGTAGTATAGTCCTTTGGGACATCTCCTACAATGAGCAGTTCTTC
.	TRBV2	.	TRBJ2-1	CASSEAAGVLPYNEQFF	TGTGCCAGCAGTGAAGCGGCAGGGGTGCTACCTTACAATGAGCAGTTCTTC
.	TRBV28	.	TRBJ1-2	CASISNPFRVTGYTF	TGTGCCAGCATTTCGAACCCCTTCAGGGTGACTGGCTACACCTTC
TRBD2	TRBV19	.	TRBJ2-4	CASTGLANNRSQYF	TGTGCCAGTACGGGACTAGCAAATAATAGGAGTCAGTACTTC
.	TRBV5-6	.	TRBJ2-3	CASSLDSPTDTQYF	TGTGCCAGCAGCCTGGACAGCCCCACAGATACGCAGTATTTT
.	TRBV5-1	.	TRBJ1-6	CASSLVFAGNNSPLHF	TGCGCCAGCAGCTTGGTATTTGCGGGGAATAATTCACCCCTCCACTTT
.	TRBV7-9	few	TRBJ2-2	CASSLGSGRTGELFF	TGTGCCAGCAGCTTAGGATCGGGGAGGACCGGGGAGCTGTTTTTT
.	TRBV7-2	.	TRBJ1-1	CASSPLWVTGENTEAFF	TGTGCCAGCAGCCCCCTCTGGGTGACAGGCGAGAACACTGAAGCTTTCTTT
TRBD2	TRBV19	.	TRBJ2-1	CASSIAPGASGGSNEQFF	TGTGCCAGTAGTATCGCCCCGGGGGCTAGCGGGGGGTCAAATGAGCAGTTCTTC
.	TRBV2	.	TRBJ2-3	CASNQDGATDTQYF	TGTGCCAGCAACCAGGATGGGGCCACAGATACGCAGTATTTT
.	TRBV2	once	TRBJ2-7	CASSEERLGTDEQYF	TGTGCCAGCAGTGAAGAAAGACTAGGGACTGACGAGCAGTACTTC
.	TRBV9	.	TRBJ2-1	CASSGQEYNEQFF	TGTGCCAGCAGCGGACAGGAGTACAATGAGCAGTTCTTC